This TCR beta chain was identified in a study of blood T cell repertoires in COVID-19. Study details: The samples span acute and convalescent COVID-19 from the United States, Italy and Spain. In each case, the material was cDNA or gDNA derived from T cells, B-cell-depleted T cells, or PBMCs.

The CDR3 is 14 amino acids. Germline V gives CDR1 WSHSY, CDR2 SAAADI. V was clipped by 4 bases and J by 8 bases; unmatched bases: 9. Per the original data handling: Reference gene primer amplification in the assay estimated nucleated cell counts. Profiling relied on immunoSEQ multiplex PCR, and the TCRdb table lists in-frame clones only, not all of them. Clonal size and the V and J genes are those of that table, whereas D and trimming came from the DNA. The repertoire holds 200,000 to 300,000 clones, around nine tenths seen once, with under 2.5% in the top ten. The clonotype comes from a man aged 25 to 45 with active or convalescent COVID-19. Sequences were obtained from peripheral blood. The V call is TRBV10-2, the J call TRBJ1-2; 8 bases align to TRBD1. The CDR3 DNA sequence: TGCGCCAGCAGTGTGGGGCAGGGGGCTTACGGCTACACCTTC. Amino acids: CASSVGQGAYGYTF.